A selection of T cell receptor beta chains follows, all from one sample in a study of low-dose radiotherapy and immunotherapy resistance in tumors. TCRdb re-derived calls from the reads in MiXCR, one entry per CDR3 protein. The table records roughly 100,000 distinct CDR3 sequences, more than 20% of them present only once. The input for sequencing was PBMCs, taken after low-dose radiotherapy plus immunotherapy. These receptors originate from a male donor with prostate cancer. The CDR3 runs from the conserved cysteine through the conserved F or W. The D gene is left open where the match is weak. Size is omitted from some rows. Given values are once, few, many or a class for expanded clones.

cdr3_aa: CASSESGDRDGRTEAFF; cdr3_nt: TGCGCCAGCAGTGAGTCGGGGGACAGGGATGGAAGGACTGAAGCTTTCTTT; d_call: TRBD1; j_call: TRBJ1-1; clone_size: many; v_call: TRBV10-1
cdr3_aa: CASKTGANTGELFF; cdr3_nt: TGTGCCAGCAAAACAGGCGCGAACACCGGGGAGCTGTTTTTT; d_call: .; j_call: TRBJ2-2; clone_size: few; v_call: TRBV6-2/TRBV6-3
cdr3_aa: CASSELLGGYTF; cdr3_nt: TGTGCCAGCAGTGAACTGCTCGGGGGCTACACCTTC; d_call: .; j_call: TRBJ1-2; clone_size: .; v_call: TRBV25-1
cdr3_aa: CASIPVGGLGGTGTEAFF; cdr3_nt: TGTGCCAGCATCCCCGTCGGGGGGCTTGGGGGGACAGGGACTGAAGCTTTCTTT; d_call: TRBD1; j_call: TRBJ1-1; clone_size: many; v_call: TRBV6-6
cdr3_aa: CASSRGGALYEQYF; cdr3_nt: TGTGCCAGTAGTAGAGGAGGTGCCCTGTACGAGCAGTACTTC; d_call: .; j_call: TRBJ2-7; clone_size: many; v_call: TRBV19
cdr3_aa: CASSIAHSYNEQFF; cdr3_nt: TGTGCCAGTAGTATAGCACACTCCTACAATGAGCAGTTCTTC; d_call: .; j_call: TRBJ2-1; clone_size: few; v_call: TRBV19
cdr3_aa: CASSFDIRQGGTGELFF; cdr3_nt: TGTGCCAGCAGCTTTGATATAAGACAGGGAGGCACCGGGGAGCTGTTTTTT; d_call: .; j_call: TRBJ2-2; clone_size: few; v_call: TRBV5-4
cdr3_aa: CASSLDWGGYNEQFF; cdr3_nt: TGCGCCAGCAGCCTCGACTGGGGGGGGTACAATGAGCAGTTCTTC; d_call: TRBD2; j_call: TRBJ2-1; clone_size: many; v_call: TRBV5-1
cdr3_aa: CASSEGGNTEAFF; cdr3_nt: TGTGCCAGCAGCGAAGGAGGGAACACTGAAGCTTTCTTT; d_call: .; j_call: TRBJ1-1; clone_size: many; v_call: TRBV25-1
cdr3_aa: CASSLSRGGPDTQYF; cdr3_nt: TGTGCCAGCAGCTTATCACGGGGGGGGCCGGATACGCAGTATTTT; d_call: TRBD2; j_call: TRBJ2-3; clone_size: many; v_call: TRBV7-2
cdr3_aa: CASSHNRGVSDTQYF; cdr3_nt: TGTGCCAGCAGTCATAACAGGGGGGTGTCAGATACGCAGTATTTT; d_call: TRBD1; j_call: TRBJ2-3; clone_size: many; v_call: TRBV7-3
cdr3_aa: CASYPGTGETQYF; cdr3_nt: TGCGCCAGCTATCCCGGGACGGGAGAGACCCAGTACTTC; d_call: .; j_call: TRBJ2-5; clone_size: many; v_call: TRBV5-1
cdr3_aa: CASSLTDRGWGAFF; cdr3_nt: TGTGCCAGCAGCTTAACGGACAGGGGGTGGGGTGCTTTCTTT; d_call: TRBD1; j_call: TRBJ1-1; clone_size: many; v_call: TRBV7-3
cdr3_aa: CASSLGTGGYTF; cdr3_nt: TGTGCCAGCAGCTTGGGTACGGGCGGCTACACCTTC; d_call: .; j_call: TRBJ1-2; clone_size: many; v_call: TRBV5-4
cdr3_aa: CASSKEETQYF; cdr3_nt: TGTGCCAGCAGTAAGGAAGAGACCCAGTACTTC; d_call: .; j_call: TRBJ2-5; clone_size: .; v_call: TRBV13
cdr3_aa: CASSQGTRGNEQFF; cdr3_nt: TGTGCCAGCAGCCAAGGAACCCGGGGAAATGAGCAGTTCTTC; d_call: .; j_call: TRBJ2-1; clone_size: .; v_call: TRBV4-2
cdr3_aa: CASSPSRGQGTYEQYF; cdr3_nt: TGTGCCAGCAGTCCCTCCAGGGGACAGGGAACCTACGAGCAGTACTTC; d_call: TRBD1; j_call: TRBJ2-7; clone_size: many; v_call: TRBV27
cdr3_aa: CASSQGTTYGYTF; cdr3_nt: TGTGCCAGCAGCCAAGGGACAACCTATGGCTACACCTTC; d_call: .; j_call: TRBJ1-2; clone_size: .; v_call: TRBV3-1
cdr3_aa: CASSLEWTRNTDTQYF; cdr3_nt: TGCGCCAGCAGCTTAGAATGGACTAGAAACACAGATACGCAGTATTTT; d_call: TRBD2; j_call: TRBJ2-3; clone_size: .; v_call: TRBV5-1
cdr3_aa: CASSQLAGFQETQYF; cdr3_nt: TGTGCCAGCAGCCAACTAGCGGGGTTTCAAGAGACCCAGTACTTC; d_call: TRBD2; j_call: TRBJ2-5; clone_size: many; v_call: TRBV16
cdr3_aa: CASSEGQGAGYTF; cdr3_nt: TGCGCCAGCAGCGAGGGACAGGGGGCCGGCTACACCTTC; d_call: TRBD1; j_call: TRBJ1-2; clone_size: many; v_call: TRBV5-1
cdr3_aa: CASSRYIRGGDTDTQYF; cdr3_nt: TGTGCCAGCAGCCGATATATCCGGGGGGGCGACACAGATACGCAGTATTTT; d_call: TRBD2; j_call: TRBJ2-3; clone_size: many; v_call: TRBV5-6
cdr3_aa: CAWRISGANVLTF; cdr3_nt: TGTGCCTGGAGAATATCTGGGGCCAACGTCCTGACTTTC; d_call: .; j_call: TRBJ2-6; clone_size: many; v_call: TRBV30